Each of the 12 T cell receptor beta chains below was sequenced from the same sample in a study of T cell changes during pregnancy in multiple sclerosis. This table comes from immunoSEQ multiplex PCR, and its TCRdb copy is limited to in-frame clones, with some not included. This sample has 70,000 to 95,000 clones, with around 95% found just once. The specimen was peripheral blood, collected in the second trimester of pregnancy. The receptor set was obtained from a female donor in good health, enrolled as a control in a pregnancy study.

The rearrangement links TRBV18 to TRBJ2-1; TRBD2 matches 7 bases. The CDR3 totals 16 residues. The V and J ends lost 4 bases and 0 bases, in that order; junction bases with no gene match: 6. Germline loops: CDR1 KGHSH, CDR2 LQKENI. CDR3 in DNA: TGTGCCAGCTCACGAGAGCGGGGTAGCTCCTACAATGAGCAGTTCTTC. It specifies CASSRERGSSYNEQFF.

The chain couples TRBV20-1 to TRBJ2-3; maybe TRBD2 (6 bases). Germline CDR1 reads DFQATT; CDR2 reads SNEGSKA (reference sequence). The CDR3 totals 11 residues. V gave up 4 bases and J gave up 5 bases, with 7 bases separating them. The DNA for the CDR3 is TGCAGTGCTATGGGGGGAGATACGCAGTATTTT. Translated, it gives CSAMGGDTQYF.

The chain couples TRBV10-3 to TRBJ1-2; 7 nucleotides align to TRBD1. The CDR3 loop spans 14 amino acids. Germline V gene lookup returns CDR1 ENHRY and CDR2 SYGVKD. V shed 0 bases, J shed 5 bases, and the junction held 3 bases outside the gene matches. CDR3 sequence (DNA): TGTGCCATCAGTGAGTCTGGGACAGATTATGGCTACACCTTC. This codes for CAISESGTDYGYTF.

The V call is TRBV5-4, the J call TRBJ2-1; 9 bases map to TRBD2. Germline CDR1 SGHNT, CDR2 YYREEE (reference sequence). V was pared by 0 bases and J by 9 bases, with 13 bases of the junction left unmatched. The CDR3 is 17 amino acids. The CDR3 sequence is CASSLDIGAGGFSEQFF. The CDR3 region has the DNA TGTGCCAGCAGCTTGGATATTGGAGCGGGGGGTTTCAGTGAGCAGTTCTTC.

V gene TRBV6-1 combines with J gene TRBJ2-6; D remains unclear. CDR1 is MNHNS and CDR2 is SASEGT in the germline V gene. V dropped 2 bases and J dropped 0 bases, with 5 bases sitting between them. The CDR3 is 15 residues long. The CDR3 DNA follows: TGTGCCAGCAGTGAACGGTACTCTGGGGCCAACGTCCTGACTTTC. Its protein product is CASSERYSGANVLTF.

The V gene is TRBV27, the J gene TRBJ2-7; D remains unclear. Germline lookup yields CDR1 MNHEY and CDR2 SMNVEV (reference sequence). The CDR3 loop spans 17 amino acids. V gave up 5 bases and J gave up 4 bases, with 24 bases separating them. The CDR3, as DNA: TGTGCCAGCAGTACCATCCGCGCCACAGATAAACCTTACGAGCAGTACTTC. Residues: CASSTIRATDKPYEQYF.

The genes are TRBV10-3 and TRBJ1-1, with 7 bases aligning to TRBD1. V dropped 9 bases and J dropped 1; count of bases not matched to a gene: 5. CDR3 length equals 13 residues. Germline CDR1 ENHRY, CDR2 SYGVKD. The CDR3 loop reads CAILRQGNTEAFF. For the CDR3, the DNA is TGTGCCATTCTAAGACAGGGGAACACTGAAGCTTTCTTT.

The chain combines TRBV9 with TRBJ1-1; TRBD1 is a possible D gene (5 bases). The ends were cut back, 0 bases at V and 1 base at J, with 25 bases in the middle. This CDR3 spans 20 amino acids. Germline V lookup: CDR1 SGDLS, CDR2 YYNGEE. The CDR3 is CASSVGGGGGYFDANTEAFF. The CDR3 DNA sequence: TGTGCCAGCAGCGTAGGAGGAGGCGGGGGTTATTTTGATGCGAACACTGAAGCTTTCTTT.

The J gene is TRBJ1-6, the V gene TRBV7-9; maybe TRBD1 (5 bases). Per the germline V gene, CDR1 is SEHNR and CDR2 is FQNEAQ (reference sequence). This CDR3 comprises 19 residues. V gave up 5 bases and J gave up 0 bases, with 20 bases separating them. The CDR3 DNA reads as TGTGCCAGCAGCCCAACGGCGGGACCCCTGAGCTCCTATAATTCACCCCTCCACTTT. Encoded protein: CASSPTAGPLSSYNSPLHF.

The V gene is TRBV6-5, the J gene TRBJ1-2; possible D gene TRBD1, 5 bases. The CDR3 is 12 amino acids. V was trimmed by 6 bases and J by 4 bases, leaving 9 bases between them. Germline-derived CDR1 and CDR2 are MNHEY and SVGAGI. CDR3 protein: CASSRDSYGYTF. In nucleotides, the CDR3 is TGTGCCAGCAGCAGGGATTCCTATGGCTACACCTTC.

The V and J genes are TRBV5-1 and TRBJ2-5, with a tentative D call TRBD2 (6 bases). Per the germline V gene, CDR1 is SGHRS and CDR2 is YFSETQ. V dropped 2 bases and J dropped 4 bases, with 15 bases sitting between them. The CDR3 spans 15 residues. CDR3 coding DNA: TGCGCCAGCAGCTTTAGTGGCGGGGTTGGAGAGACCCAGTACTTC. This gives the protein CASSFSGGVGETQYF.

The J gene is TRBJ1-2, the V gene TRBV5-6; D gene uncertain. This CDR3 region has 14 residues. CDR1 and CDR2 (germline): SGHDT, YYEEEE. V was trimmed by 2 bases and J by 0 bases, leaving 8 bases between them. The CDR3 DNA is TGTGCCAGCAGCTTAACACGAACTAACTATGGCTACACCTTC. This gives the protein CASSLTRTNYGYTF.